This is a list of T cell receptor beta chains from one sample in a study of a mutant IDH1 vaccine in newly diagnosed glioma. The protocol was immunoSEQ multiplex PCR, while the TCRdb copy is restricted to in-frame clones and leaves out a portion. The profile shows roughly 57,000 clones, over 75% of them singletons. What these receptors recognize is not known. This material consisted of PBMCs, taken from a glioma patient whose treatment included an IDH1 peptide vaccine. The receptor set was obtained from a middle-aged man with glioma. Both conserved end residues are trimmed from each CDR3.

TRBV19 | ASSARQFAYEQY
TRBV29-1 | SVEVPEAKNIQY
TRBV5-6 | ASRIRRRNTGELF
TRBV14 | ASSQIGVYNEQF
TRBV10-2 | ASGSDQRFYNEQF
TRBV2 | ASSEGRGTGYGYT
TRBV5-1 | ASSFGDTQY
TRBV9 | ASSARDREVPDTQY
TRBV9 | ASSAHVGGAYEQY
TRBV11-2 | ASSLDGGESTDTQY
TRBV5-4 | ASKSWTFGHNYGYT
TRBV4-1 | ASSQFNSRAGGLHSGNTIY
TRBV7-2 | ASSIAGGPYEQY
TRBV6-6 | ASSYSQGNYEQY
TRBV7-6 | ASSSAYDPSYEQY
TRBV28 | ASSSPGGPSGNTIY
TRBV19 | ASSIDEGAQY
TRBV11-2 | ASSLVDRWNYGYT
TRBV5-1 | ASSLAAGPASGNTIY
TRBV4-3 | ASSQDGGGHNEQF
TRBV28 | ASTDPAGGSYEQY
TRBV5-1 | ASSLNSPSGNTIY
TRBV10-2 | ASTLTSGHTGELF
TRBV11-2 | ASSPSIDRGGTEAF
TRBV5-1 | ASSLARGPNEKLF
TRBV5-1 | ASSLGLAVITGELF
TRBV29-1 | SLNRADTQY
TRBV9 | ASSVVSPGDGTDTQY
TRBV6-5 | ASSSSRRDSPLH
TRBV14 | ASSQRVGFWSSGANVLT
TRBV6-4 | ASKEIGLSQETQY
TRBV28 | ASSLPSSYGYT
TRBV10-1 | ASSPGASNTEAF
TRBV28 | ASNNLQGVGQPQH
TRBV4-2 | ASSQDPGNTEAF
TRBV5-1 | ASSLLGLADINEQF
TRBV7-9 | ASSHQGQGLPHEQF
TRBV18 | ASSRSPPASGSLETQY
TRBV11-2 | ASSLGESIPT
TRBV5-1 | ASSLFEDLTDTQY
TRBV5-6 | ASSFGPSRTGELF
TRBV6-4 | ASSEGVNTEAF
TRBV28 | ASSKTGIYQPQH